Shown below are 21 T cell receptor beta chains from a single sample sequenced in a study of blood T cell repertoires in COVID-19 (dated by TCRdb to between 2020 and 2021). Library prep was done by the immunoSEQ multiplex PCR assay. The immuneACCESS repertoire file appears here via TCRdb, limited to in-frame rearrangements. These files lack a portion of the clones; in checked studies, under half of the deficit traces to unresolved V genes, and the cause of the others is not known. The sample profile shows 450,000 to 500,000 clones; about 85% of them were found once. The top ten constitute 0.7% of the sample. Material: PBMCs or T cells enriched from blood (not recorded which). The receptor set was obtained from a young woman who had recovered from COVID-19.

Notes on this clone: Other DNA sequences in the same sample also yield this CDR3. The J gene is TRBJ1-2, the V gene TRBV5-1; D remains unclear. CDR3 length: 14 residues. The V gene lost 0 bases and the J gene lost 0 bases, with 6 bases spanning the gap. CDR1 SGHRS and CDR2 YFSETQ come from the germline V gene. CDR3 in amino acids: CASSLGTANYGYTF. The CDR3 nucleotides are TGCGCCAGCAGCTTGGGTACAGCTAACTATGGCTACACCTTC.

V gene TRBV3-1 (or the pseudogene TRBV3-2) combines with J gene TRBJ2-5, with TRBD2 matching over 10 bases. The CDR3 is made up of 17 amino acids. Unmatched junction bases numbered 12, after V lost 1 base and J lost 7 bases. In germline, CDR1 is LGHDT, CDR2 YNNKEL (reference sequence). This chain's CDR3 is CASSQVSSGGHGRTQYF. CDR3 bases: TGTGCCAGCAGCCAAGTTAGTAGCGGGGGGCACGGTAGGACCCAGTACTTC.

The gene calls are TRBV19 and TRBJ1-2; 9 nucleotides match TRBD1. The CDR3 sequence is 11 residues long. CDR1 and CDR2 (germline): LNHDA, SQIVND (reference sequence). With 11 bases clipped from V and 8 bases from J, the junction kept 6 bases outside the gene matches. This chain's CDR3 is CAGQGKRGYTF. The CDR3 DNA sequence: TGTGCCGGACAGGGGAAGAGGGGCTACACCTTC.

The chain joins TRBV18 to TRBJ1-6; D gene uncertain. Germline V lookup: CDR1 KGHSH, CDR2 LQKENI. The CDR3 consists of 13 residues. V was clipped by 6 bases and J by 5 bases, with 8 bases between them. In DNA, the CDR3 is TGTGCCAGCTCCTCGGAGGATAATTCACCCCTCCACTTT. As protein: CASSSEDNSPLHF.

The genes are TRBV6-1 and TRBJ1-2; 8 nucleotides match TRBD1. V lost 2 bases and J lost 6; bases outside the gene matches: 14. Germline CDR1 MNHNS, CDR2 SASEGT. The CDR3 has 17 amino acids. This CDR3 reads CASSEIIGTGILDGYTF. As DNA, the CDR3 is TGTGCCAGCAGTGAAATAATCGGGACAGGCATCTTGGATGGCTACACCTTC.

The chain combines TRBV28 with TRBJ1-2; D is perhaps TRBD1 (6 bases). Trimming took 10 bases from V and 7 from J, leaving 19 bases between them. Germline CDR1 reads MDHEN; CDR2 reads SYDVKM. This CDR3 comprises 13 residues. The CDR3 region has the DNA TGTGCCATCACCCCGCAGGGGCGCAGTGGCTACACCTTC. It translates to CAITPQGRSGYTF.

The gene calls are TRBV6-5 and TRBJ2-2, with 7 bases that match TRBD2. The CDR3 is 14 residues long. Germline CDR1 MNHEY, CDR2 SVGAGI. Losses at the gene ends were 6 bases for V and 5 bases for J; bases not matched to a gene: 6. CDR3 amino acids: CASRGRVGTGELFF. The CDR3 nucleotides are TGTGCCAGCAGAGGGAGGGTAGGGACCGGGGAGCTGTTTTTT.

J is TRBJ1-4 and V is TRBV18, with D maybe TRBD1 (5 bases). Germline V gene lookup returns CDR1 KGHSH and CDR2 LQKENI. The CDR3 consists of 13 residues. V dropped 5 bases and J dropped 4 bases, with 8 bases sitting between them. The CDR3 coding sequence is TGTGCCAGCTCAAAAGACAGTAATGAAAAACTGTTTTTT. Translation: CASSKDSNEKLFF.

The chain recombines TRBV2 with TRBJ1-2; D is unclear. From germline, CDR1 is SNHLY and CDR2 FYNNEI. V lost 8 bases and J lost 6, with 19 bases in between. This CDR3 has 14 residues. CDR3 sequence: CASFGVRGGDGYTF. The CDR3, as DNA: TGTGCCAGCTTCGGGGTTCGGGGTGGAGATGGCTACACCTTC.

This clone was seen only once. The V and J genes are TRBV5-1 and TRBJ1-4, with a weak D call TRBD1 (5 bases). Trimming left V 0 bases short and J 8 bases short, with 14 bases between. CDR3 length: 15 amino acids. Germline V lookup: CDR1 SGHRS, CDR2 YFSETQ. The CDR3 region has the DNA TGCGCCAGCAGCTTGGCCTCATTAGGGGCGGAAAAACTGTTTTTT. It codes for CASSLASLGAEKLFF.

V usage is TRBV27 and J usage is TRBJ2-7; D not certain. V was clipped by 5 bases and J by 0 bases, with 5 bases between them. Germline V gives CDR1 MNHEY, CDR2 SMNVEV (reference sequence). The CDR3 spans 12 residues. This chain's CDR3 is CASSPPSYEQYF. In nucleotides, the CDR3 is TGTGCCAGCAGTCCTCCCTCCTACGAGCAGTACTTC.

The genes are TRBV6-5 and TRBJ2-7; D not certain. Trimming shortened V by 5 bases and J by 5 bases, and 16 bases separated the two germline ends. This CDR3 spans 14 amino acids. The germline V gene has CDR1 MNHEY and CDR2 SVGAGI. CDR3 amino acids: CASSPGPMTHEQYF. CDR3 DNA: TGTGCCAGCAGTCCGGGTCCGATGACCCACGAGCAGTACTTC.

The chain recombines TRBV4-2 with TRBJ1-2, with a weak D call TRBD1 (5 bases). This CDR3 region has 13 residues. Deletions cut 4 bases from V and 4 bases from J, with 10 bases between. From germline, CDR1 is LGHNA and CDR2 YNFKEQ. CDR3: CASSLGRGYGYTF. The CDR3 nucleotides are TGTGCCAGCAGCCTCGGGAGGGGCTATGGCTACACCTTC.

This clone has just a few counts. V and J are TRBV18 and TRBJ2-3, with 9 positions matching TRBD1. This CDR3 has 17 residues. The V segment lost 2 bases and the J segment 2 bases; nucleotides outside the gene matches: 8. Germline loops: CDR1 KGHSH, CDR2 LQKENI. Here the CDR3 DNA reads TGTGCCAGCTCACCATCCTATGACAGGGGGATCACAGATACGCAGTATTTT. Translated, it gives CASSPSYDRGITDTQYF.

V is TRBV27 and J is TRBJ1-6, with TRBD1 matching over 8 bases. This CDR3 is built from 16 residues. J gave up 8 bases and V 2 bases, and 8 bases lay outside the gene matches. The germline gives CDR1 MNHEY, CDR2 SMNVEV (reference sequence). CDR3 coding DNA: TGTGCCAGCAGTTTACAGGGGGCGTGGGGTCATTCACCCCTCCACTTT. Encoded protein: CASSLQGAWGHSPLHF.

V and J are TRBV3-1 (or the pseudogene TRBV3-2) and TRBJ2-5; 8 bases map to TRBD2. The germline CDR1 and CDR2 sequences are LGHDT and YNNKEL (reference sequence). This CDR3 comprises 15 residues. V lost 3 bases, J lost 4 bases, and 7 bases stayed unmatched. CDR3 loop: CASSHFAGGGETQYF. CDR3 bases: TGTGCCAGCAGCCATTTTGCGGGGGGCGGAGAGACCCAGTACTTC.

The CDR3 DNA reads as TGCGCCAGCAGCTCAAAACTCGACAGGGGAGGTAGGGATGAGCAGTTCTTC. Translated, it gives CASSSKLDRGGRDEQFF. The chain links TRBV5-1 to TRBJ2-1, with 8 bases lining up with TRBD1. Germline assignment: CDR1 SGHRS and CDR2 YFSETQ. The CDR3 loop spans 17 amino acids. V dropped 3 bases and J dropped 8; count of bases not matched to a gene: 16.

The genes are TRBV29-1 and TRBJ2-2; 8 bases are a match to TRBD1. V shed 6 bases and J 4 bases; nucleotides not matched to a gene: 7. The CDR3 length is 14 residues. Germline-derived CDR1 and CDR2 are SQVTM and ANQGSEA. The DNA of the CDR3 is TGCAGCGTCCAGGACAGGGCTTTCACCGGGGAGCTGTTTTTT. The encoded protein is CSVQDRAFTGELFF.

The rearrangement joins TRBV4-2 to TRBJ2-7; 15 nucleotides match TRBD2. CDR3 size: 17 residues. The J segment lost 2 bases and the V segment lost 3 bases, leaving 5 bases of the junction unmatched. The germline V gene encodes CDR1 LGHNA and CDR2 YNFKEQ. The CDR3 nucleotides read TGTGCCAGCAGCCAGGGACTAGCGGGGGGTTCCCCCTACGAGCAGTACTTC. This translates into CASSQGLAGGSPYEQYF.

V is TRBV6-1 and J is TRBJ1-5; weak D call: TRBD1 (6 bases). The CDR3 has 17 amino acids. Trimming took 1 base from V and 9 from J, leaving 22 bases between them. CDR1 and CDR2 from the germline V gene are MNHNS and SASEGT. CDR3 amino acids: CASSEVGGQSRRRPQHF. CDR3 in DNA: TGTGCCAGCAGTGAAGTGGGTGGACAGTCAAGACGGAGGCCCCAGCATTTT.

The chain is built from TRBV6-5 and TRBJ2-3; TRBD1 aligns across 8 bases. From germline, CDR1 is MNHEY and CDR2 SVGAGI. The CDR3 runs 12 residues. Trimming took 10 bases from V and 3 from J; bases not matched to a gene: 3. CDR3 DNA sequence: TGTGCCACCGACAGGGGAACAGATACGCAGTATTTT. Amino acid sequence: CATDRGTDTQYF.